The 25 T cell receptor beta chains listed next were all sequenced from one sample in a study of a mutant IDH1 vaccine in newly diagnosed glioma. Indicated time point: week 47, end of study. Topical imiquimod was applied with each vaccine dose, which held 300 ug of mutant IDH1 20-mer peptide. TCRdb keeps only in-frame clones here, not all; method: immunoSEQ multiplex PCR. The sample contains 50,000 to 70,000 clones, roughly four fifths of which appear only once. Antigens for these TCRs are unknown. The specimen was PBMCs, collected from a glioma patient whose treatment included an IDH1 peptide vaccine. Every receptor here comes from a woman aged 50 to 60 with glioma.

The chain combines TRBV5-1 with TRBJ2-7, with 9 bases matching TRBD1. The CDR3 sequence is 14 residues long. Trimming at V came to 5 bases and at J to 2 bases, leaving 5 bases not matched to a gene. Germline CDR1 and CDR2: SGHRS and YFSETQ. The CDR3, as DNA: TGCGCCAGCAGTGATCGGACAGGGGCCTACGAGCAGTACTTC. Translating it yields CASSDRTGAYEQYF.

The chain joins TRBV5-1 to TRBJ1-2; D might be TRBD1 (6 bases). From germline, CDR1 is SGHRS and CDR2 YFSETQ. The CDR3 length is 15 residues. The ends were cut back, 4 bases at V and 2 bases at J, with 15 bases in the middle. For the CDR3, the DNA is TGCGCCAGCAGCGACGAGGGGGTTTGGAACTATGGCTACACCTTC. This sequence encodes CASSDEGVWNYGYTF. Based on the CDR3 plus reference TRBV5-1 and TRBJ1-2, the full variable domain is KAGVTQTPRYLIKTRGQQVTLSCSPISGHRSVSWYQQTPGQGLQFLFEYFSETQRNKGNFPGRFSGRQFSNSRSEMNVSTLELGDSALYLCASSDEGVWNYGYTFGSGTRLTVV.

CDR3 loop: CAWTGGDRGSYEQYF. Here the CDR3 DNA reads TGTGCCTGGACCGGCGGGGACAGGGGCTCCTACGAGCAGTACTTC. The V and J genes are TRBV30 and TRBJ2-7; 10 bases align to TRBD1. This CDR3 is 15 amino acids long. With 4 bases clipped from V and 0 bases from J, the junction kept 6 bases outside the gene matches. The germline V gene has CDR1 GTSNPN and CDR2 SVGIG (reference sequence).

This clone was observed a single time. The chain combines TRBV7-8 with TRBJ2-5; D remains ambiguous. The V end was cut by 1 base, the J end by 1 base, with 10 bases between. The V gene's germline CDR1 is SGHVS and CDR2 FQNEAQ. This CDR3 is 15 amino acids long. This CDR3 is CASSLGAGFQETQYF. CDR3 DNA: TGTGCCAGCAGCTTAGGAGCTGGGTTCCAAGAGACCCAGTACTTC.

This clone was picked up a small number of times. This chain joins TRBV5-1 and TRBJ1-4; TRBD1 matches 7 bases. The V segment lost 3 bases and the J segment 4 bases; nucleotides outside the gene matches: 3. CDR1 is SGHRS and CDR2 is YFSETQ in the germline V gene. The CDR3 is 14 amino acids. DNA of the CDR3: TGCGCCAGCAGCTCGGGACAGATTAATGAAAAACTGTTTTTT. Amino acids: CASSSGQINEKLFF.

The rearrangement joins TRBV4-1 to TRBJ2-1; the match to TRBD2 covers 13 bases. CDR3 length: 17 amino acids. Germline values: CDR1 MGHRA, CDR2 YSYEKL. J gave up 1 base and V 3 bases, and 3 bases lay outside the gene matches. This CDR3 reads CASSQGLAGKSYNEQFF. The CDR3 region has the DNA TGCGCCAGCAGCCAGGGACTAGCGGGGAAATCCTACAATGAGCAGTTCTTC.

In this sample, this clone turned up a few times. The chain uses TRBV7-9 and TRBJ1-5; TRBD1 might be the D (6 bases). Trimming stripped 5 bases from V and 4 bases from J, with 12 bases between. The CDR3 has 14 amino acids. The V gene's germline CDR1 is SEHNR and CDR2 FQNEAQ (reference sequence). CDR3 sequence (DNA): TGTGCCAGCAGCCCCGGACAGACTAATCAGCCCCAGCATTTT. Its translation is CASSPGQTNQPQHF.

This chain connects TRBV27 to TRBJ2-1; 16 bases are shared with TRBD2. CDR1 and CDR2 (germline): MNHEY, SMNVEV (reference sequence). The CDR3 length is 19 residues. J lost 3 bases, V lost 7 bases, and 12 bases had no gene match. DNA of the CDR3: TGTGCCAGCACCCAATCGCGGGGACTAGCGGGGGGGCGCTACAATGAGCAGTTCTTC. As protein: CASTQSRGLAGGRYNEQFF.

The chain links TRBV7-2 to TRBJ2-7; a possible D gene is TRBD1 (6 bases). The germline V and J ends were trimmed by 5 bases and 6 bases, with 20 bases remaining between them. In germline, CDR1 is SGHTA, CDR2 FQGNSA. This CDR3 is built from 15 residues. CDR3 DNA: TGTGCCAGCAGCCCCGACAGGTTGGGTGCACGCGAGCAGTACTTC. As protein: CASSPDRLGAREQYF.

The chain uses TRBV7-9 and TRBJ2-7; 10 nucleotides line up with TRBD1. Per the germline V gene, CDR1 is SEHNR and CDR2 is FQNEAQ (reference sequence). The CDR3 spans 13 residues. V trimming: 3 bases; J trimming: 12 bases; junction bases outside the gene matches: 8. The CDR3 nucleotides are TGTGCCAGCAGCTTTATGGGACAGGGGTACTGGTACTTC. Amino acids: CASSFMGQGYWYF. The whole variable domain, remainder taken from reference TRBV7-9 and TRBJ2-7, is DTGVSQNPRHKITKRGQNVTFRCDPISEHNRLYWYRQTLGQGPEFLTYFQNEAQLEKSRLLSDRFSAERPKGSFSTLEIQRTEQGDSAMYLCASSFMGQGYWYFGPGTRLTVT.

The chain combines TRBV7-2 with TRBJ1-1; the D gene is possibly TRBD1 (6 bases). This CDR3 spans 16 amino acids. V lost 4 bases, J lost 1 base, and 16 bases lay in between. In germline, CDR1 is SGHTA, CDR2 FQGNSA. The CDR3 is CASSSNKQGRNTEAFF. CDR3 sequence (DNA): TGTGCCAGCAGCTCTAATAAACAGGGACGGAACACTGAAGCTTTCTTT.

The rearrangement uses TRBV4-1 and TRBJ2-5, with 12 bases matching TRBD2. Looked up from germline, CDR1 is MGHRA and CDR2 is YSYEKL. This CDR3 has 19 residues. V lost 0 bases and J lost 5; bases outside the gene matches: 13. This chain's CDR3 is CASSQDSPLAGGPGETQYF. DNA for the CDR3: TGCGCCAGCAGCCAAGATTCCCCCCTAGCGGGGGGGCCCGGGGAGACCCAGTACTTC.

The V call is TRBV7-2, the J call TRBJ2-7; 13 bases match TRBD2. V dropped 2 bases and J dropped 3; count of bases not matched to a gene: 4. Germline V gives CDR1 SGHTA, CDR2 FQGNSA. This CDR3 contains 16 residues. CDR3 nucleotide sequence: TGTGCCAGCAGCTTATCTGGGACTAGCGGGGTCTACGAGCAGTACTTC. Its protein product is CASSLSGTSGVYEQYF.

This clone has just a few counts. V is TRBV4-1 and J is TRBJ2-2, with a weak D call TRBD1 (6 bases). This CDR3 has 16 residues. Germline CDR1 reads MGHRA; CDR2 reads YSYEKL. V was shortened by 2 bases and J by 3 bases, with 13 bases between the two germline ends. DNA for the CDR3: TGCGCCAGCAGCCAAAAGCCGGACAGCTACACCGGGGAGCTGTTTTTT. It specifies CASSQKPDSYTGELFF.

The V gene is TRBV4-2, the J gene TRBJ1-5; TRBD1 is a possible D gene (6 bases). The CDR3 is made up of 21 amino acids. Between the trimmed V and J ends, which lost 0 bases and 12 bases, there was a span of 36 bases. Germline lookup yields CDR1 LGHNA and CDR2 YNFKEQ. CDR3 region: CASSQDRAPHTGAPSREVQHF. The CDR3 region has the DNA TGTGCCAGCAGCCAAGATCGGGCCCCACACACGGGGGCGCCATCAAGGGAGGTCCAGCATTTT.

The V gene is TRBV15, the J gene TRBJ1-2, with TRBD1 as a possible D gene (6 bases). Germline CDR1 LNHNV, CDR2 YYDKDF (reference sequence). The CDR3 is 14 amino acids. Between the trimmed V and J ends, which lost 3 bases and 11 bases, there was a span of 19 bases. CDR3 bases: TGTGCCACCAGCAGGGGCAGGGGCAGGGTGGAATACACCTTC. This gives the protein CATSRGRGRVEYTF. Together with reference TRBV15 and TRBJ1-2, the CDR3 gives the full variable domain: DAMVIQNPRYQVTQFGKPVTLSCSQTLNHNVMYWYQQKSSQAPKLLFHYYDKDFNNEADTPDNFQSRRPNTSFCFLDIRSPGLGDTAMYLCATSRGRGRVEYTFGSGTRLTVV.

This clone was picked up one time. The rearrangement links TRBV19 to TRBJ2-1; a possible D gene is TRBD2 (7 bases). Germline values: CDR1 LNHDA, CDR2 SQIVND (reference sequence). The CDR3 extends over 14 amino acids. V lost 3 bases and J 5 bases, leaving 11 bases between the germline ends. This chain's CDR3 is CASSMVGGHNEQFF. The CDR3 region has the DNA TGTGCCAGTAGTATGGTGGGGGGGCACAATGAGCAGTTCTTC. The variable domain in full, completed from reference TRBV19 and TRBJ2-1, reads DGGITQSPKYLFRKEGQNVTLSCEQNLNHDAMYWYRQDPGQGLRLIYYSQIVNDFQKGDIAEGYSVSREKKESFPLTVTSAQKNPTAFYLCASSMVGGHNEQFFGPGTRLTVL.

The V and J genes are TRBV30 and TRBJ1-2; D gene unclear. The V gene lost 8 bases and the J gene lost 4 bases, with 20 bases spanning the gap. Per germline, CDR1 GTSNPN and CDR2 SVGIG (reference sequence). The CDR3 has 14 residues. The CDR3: CARSMGNLIYGYTF. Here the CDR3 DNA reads TGTGCCCGCTCTATGGGGAATCTAATCTATGGCTACACCTTC.

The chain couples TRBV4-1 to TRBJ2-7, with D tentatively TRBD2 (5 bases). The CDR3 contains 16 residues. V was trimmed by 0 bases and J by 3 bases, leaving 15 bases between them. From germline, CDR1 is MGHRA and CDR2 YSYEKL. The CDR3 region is CASSQDRNQAVYEQYF. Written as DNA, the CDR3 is TGCGCCAGCAGCCAAGACAGGAATCAAGCGGTCTACGAGCAGTACTTC.

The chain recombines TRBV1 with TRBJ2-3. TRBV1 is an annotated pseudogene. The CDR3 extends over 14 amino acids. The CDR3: CTSSAPRDPEDWYF. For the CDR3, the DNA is TGCACCAGCAGCGCTCCCCGGGACCCCGAGGATTGGTATTTT.

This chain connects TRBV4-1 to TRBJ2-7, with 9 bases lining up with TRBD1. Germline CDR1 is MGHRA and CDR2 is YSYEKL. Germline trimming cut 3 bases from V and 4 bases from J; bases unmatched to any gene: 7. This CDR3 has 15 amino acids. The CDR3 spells CASSHPTGGDYEQYF. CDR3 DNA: TGCGCCAGCAGCCACCCGACAGGGGGAGATTACGAGCAGTACTTC.

CDR3 nucleotide sequence: TGTGCCAGCAGTAGCCAGGGAGGCACTGAAGCTTTCTTT. Amino acids: CASSSQGGTEAFF. The chain carries TRBV6-4 and TRBJ1-1, with D possibly being TRBD1 (5 bases). The CDR3 totals 13 residues. V was pared by 5 bases and J by 4 bases, with 11 bases between. From germline, CDR1 is MRHNA and CDR2 SNTAGT.

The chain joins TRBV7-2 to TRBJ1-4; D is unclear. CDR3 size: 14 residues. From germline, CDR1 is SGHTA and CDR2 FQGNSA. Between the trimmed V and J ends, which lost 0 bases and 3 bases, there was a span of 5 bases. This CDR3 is CASSLALSNEKLFF. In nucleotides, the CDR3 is TGTGCCAGCAGCTTAGCTTTGTCTAATGAAAAACTGTTTTTT.

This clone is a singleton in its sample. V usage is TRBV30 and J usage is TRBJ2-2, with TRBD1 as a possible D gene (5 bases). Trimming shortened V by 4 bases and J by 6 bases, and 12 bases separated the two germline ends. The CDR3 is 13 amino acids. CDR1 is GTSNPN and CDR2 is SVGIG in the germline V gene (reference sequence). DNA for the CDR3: TGTGCCTGGAATGGCAGGGTACCCGGGGAGCTGTTTTTT. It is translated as CAWNGRVPGELFF.

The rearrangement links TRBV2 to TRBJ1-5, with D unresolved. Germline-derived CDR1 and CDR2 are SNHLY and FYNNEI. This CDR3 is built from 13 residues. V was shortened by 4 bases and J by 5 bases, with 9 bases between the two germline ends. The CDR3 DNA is TGTGCCAGCAGTGTGGCAGAATATCAGCCCCAGCATTTT. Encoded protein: CASSVAEYQPQHF.